This T cell receptor (beta chain) was sequenced in a study of cytomegalovirus exposure and HLA in healthy donors. Everyone who donated was a healthy bone marrow donor. Primers included in the PCR were 60 Vbeta and 13 Jbeta primers. The data were produced by immunoSEQ multiplex PCR, yet TCRdb's version contains in-frame clones alone and is incomplete. The sample shows some 87,000 clones, approximately 79% of them seen only once. Overall study results and limits: In a later analysis, a missense DCLRE1C variant was linked to TCR beta V- and J-gene trimming. The dataset shows that most TCR sequences were rare, while some public TCRs occurred in many donors.

The V gene's germline CDR1 is MNHNS and CDR2 SASEGT. Trimming took off 1 base at V and 2 bases at J, with 13 bases between the two ends. The CDR3 runs to 16 residues. On this clone itself: The target antigen is unknown.

The sequence was obtained from a man aged 25-40 years in good health and CMV-seronegative. The V gene is TRBV6-1, the J gene TRBJ2-3, with D perhaps matching TRBD1 (7 bases). Sequencing was performed on PBMCs. The CDR3 is CASSEGAGGNTDTQYF. The DNA for the CDR3 is TGTGCCAGCAGTGAAGGGGCAGGGGGGAACACAGATACGCAGTATTTT.